This record concerns one T cell receptor (beta chain) sequence. The CDR3 is made up of 14 amino acids. V was pared by 6 bases and J by 7 bases, with 8 bases of the junction left unmatched. The germline V gene has CDR1 LGHNA and CDR2 YNFKEQ. The assay was immunoSEQ multiplex PCR, and TCRdb's table has in-frame clones only and misses some. In the table there are fewer than 100,000 clones, around 82% of which are singletons. This sample is drawn from a study of OX40 agonist ivuxolimab in advanced cancers. Study details: At around 81% male, the cohort had a mean age of 60 years, ranging from about 20 to 79.

Autoimmune disease history or systemic immunosuppression led to patient exclusion. The source was CD4+ or CD8+ T cells sorted from blood, collected in a trial of the OX40 agonist ivuxolimab. The clonotype originates from an adult with an advanced solid tumor such as melanoma, head and neck, liver or kidney cancer. This chain joins TRBV4-2 and TRBJ2-1; 8 bases align to TRBD2. The CDR3 bases are TGTGCCAGCAGTGTTGGACTAGCAATTAATGAGCAGTTCTTC. It codes for CASSVGLAINEQFF.